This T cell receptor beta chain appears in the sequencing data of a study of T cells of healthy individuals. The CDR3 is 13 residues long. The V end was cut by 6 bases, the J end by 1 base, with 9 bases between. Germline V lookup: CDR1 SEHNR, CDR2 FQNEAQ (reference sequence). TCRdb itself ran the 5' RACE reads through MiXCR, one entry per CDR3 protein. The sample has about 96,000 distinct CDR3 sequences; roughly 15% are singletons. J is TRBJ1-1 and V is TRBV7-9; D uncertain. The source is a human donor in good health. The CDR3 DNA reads TGTGCCAGCAGGTCTAGGGAGAACACTGAAGCTTTCTTT. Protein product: CASRSRENTEAFF.